Included here is one TCR beta chain sequence, with context. Its antigen is unknown. Per-nucleotide qualities are absent, and no much larger clonotype sits a single base away. The data originate from a study of shared T cell receptors in the human thymus (TCRdb year 2021). About the investigation overall: The study investigated the way shared, self-reactive T-cell receptor alpha chains are produced in the human thymus.

V is pared back by 5 bases and J by 2 bases, with 20 bases lying between the germline termini. Reading the germline V gene gives CDR1 SGHAT and CDR2 FQNNGV. From its cysteine to its phenylalanine, the CDR3 spans 17 amino acids. Solely the CDR3 DNA is kept, with 51 bases framed from the first base. Libraries were constructed by the immunoSEQ multiplex PCR assay. TCRdb carries this immuneACCESS record with in-frame sequences only. Its versions omit some clonotypes, under half of them owing to an unresolved V gene in the studies checked, with the rest unexplained. This sample is represented by about 380,000 clones; around 93% of them were singletons. The leading ten clones occupy about 0.02% of the sample.

Specimen: thymocytes. This TCR was sampled from a human donor. This chain is built from TRBV11-2 and TRBJ2-3, with the D gene uncertain. In nucleotides, the sequence is TGTGCCAGCAGCCTCATCCCTCCTCGGTGGAACACAGATACGCAGTATTTT. It specifies CASSLIPPRWNTDTQYF. The reference TRBV11-2 and TRBJ2-3 proteins fill in what lies around the CDR3, so the full variable domain reads EAGVAQSPRYKIIEKRQSVAFWCNPISGHATLYWYQQILGQGPKLLIQFQNNGVVDDSQLPKDRFSAERLKGVDSTLKIQPAKLEDSAVYLCASSLIPPRWNTDTQYFGPGTRLTVL.